Shown below are 3 T cell receptor beta chains from a single sample sequenced in a study of monozygotic twins with cystic fibrosis. Clones were read by immunoSEQ multiplex PCR, and TCRdb kept only the in-frame ones, dropping some. The sample records over 30,000 clones, around 66% being singletons. The sample taken for sequencing was blood. These TCRs come from a girl aged 5 to 17 with cystic fibrosis.

The chain links TRBV5-1 to TRBJ2-5; either TRBD1 or TRBD2 may supply D (6 bases each). The CDR3 length is 14 residues. Trimming stripped 0 bases from V and 5 bases from J, with 11 bases between. The germline CDR1 and CDR2 sequences are SGHRS and YFSETQ. The CDR3 DNA reads TGCGCCAGCAGCTTGGCCGGGGGCGGGGAGACCCAGTACTTC. Its translation: CASSLAGGGETQYF.

The V gene is TRBV9, the J gene TRBJ2-7; the D gene is possibly TRBD2 (5 bases). The ends were cut back, 4 bases at V and 4 bases at J, with 15 bases in the middle. From germline, CDR1 is SGDLS and CDR2 YYNGEE. This CDR3 region has 14 residues. In nucleotides, the CDR3 is TGTGCCAGCAGCCCCGGGGTAGCGCAGTACGAGCAGTACTTC. Its translation: CASSPGVAQYEQYF. Based on the CDR3 plus reference TRBV9 and TRBJ2-7, the full variable domain is DSGVTQTPKHLITATGQRVTLRCSPRSGDLSVYWYQQSLDQGLQFLIQYYNGEERAKGNILERFSAQQFPDLHSELNLSSLELGDSALYFCASSPGVAQYEQYFGPGTRLTVT.

The chain recombines TRBV6-1 with TRBJ2-4; the D is unclear. The CDR3 extends over 14 amino acids. Germline loops: CDR1 MNHNS, CDR2 SASEGT. V gave up 1 base and J gave up 2 bases, with 6 bases separating them. The DNA of the CDR3 is TGTGCCAGCAGTGAAGGTATAACCAAAAACATTCAGTACTTC. Amino acids: CASSEGITKNIQYF.